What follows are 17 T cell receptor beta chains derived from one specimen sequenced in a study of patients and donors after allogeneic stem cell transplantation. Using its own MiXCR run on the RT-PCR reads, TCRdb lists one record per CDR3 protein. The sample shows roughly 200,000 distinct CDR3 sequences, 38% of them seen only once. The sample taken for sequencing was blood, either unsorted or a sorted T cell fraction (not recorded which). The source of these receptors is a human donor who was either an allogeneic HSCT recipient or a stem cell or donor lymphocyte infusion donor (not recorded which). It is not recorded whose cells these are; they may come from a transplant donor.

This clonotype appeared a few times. DNA for the CDR3: TGTGCCAGCAGCCTAGGTGCGTGGGCGAACACTGAAGCTTTCTTT. This gives the protein CASSLGAWANTEAFF. The rearrangement links TRBV5-8 to TRBJ1-1; D is unclear. The CDR3 totals 15 residues. Trimming removed 4 bases at V and 1 base at J, with 14 bases between. CDR1 and CDR2 (germline): SGHTS, YDEGEE.

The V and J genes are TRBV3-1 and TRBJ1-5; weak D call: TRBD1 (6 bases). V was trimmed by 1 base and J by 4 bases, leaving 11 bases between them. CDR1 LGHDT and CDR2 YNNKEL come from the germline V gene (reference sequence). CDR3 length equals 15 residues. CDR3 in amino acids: CASSQGQGLNQPQHF. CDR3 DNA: TGTGCCAGCAGCCAAGGTCAGGGGCTAAATCAGCCCCAGCATTTT. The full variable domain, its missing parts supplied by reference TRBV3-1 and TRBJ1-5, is DTAVSQTPKYLVTQMGNDKSIKCEQNLGHDTMYWYKQDSKKFLKIMFSYNNKELIINETVPNRFSPKSPDKAHLNLHINSLELGDSAVYFCASSQGQGLNQPQHFGDGTRLSIL.

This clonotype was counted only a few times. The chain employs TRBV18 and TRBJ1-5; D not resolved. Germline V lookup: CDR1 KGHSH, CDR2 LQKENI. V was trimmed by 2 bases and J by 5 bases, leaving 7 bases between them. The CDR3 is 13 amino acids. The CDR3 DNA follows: TGTGCCAGCTCACCATTTCCCGATCAGCCCCAGCATTTT. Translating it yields CASSPFPDQPQHF.

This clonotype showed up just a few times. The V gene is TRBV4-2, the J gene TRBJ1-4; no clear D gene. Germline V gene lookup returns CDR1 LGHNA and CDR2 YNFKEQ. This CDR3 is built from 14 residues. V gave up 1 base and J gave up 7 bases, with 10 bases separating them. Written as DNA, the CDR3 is TGTGCCAGCAGCCAAGTTCAGAGAGGTGAAAAACTGTTTTTT. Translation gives CASSQVQRGEKLFF.

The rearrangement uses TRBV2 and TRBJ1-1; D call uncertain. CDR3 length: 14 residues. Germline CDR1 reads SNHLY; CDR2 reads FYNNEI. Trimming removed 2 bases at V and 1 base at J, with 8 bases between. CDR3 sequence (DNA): TGTGCCAGCAGTGAAAGGCGGGGGAACACTGAAGCTTTCTTT. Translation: CASSERRGNTEAFF.

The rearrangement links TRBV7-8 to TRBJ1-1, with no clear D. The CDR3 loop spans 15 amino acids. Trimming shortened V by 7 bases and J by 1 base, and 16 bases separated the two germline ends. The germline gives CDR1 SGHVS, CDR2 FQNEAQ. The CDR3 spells CASTLRSRTNTEAFF. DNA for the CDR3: TGTGCCAGCACCCTTAGATCTCGGACGAACACTGAAGCTTTCTTT.

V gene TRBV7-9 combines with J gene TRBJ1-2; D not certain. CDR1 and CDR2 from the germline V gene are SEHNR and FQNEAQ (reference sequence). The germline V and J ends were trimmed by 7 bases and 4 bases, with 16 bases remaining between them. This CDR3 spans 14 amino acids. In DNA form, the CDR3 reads TGTGCCAGCACGAACACCCCCCAAGGCTATGGCTACACCTTC. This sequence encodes CASTNTPQGYGYTF.

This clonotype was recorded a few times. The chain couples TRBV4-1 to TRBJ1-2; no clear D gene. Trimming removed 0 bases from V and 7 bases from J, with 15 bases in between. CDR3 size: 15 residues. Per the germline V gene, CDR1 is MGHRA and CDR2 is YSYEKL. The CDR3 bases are TGCGCCAGCAGCCAAGATCGTGCCCGAGGAATTGGCTACACCTTC. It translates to CASSQDRARGIGYTF.

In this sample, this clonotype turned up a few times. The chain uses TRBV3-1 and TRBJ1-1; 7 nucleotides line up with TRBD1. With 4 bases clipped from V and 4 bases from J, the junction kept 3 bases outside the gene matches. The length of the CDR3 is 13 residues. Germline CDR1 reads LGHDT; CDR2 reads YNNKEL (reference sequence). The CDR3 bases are TGTGCCAGCAGCCCGAGGGGGCTCACTGAAGCTTTCTTT. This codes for CASSPRGLTEAFF.

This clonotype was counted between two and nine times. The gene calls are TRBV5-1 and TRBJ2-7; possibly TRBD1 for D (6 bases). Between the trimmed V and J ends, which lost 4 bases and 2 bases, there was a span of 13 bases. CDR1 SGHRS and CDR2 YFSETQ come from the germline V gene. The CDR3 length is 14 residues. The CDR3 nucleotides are TGCGCCAGCAGCCCGCGCCAGGGGACCTACGAGCAGTACTTC. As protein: CASSPRQGTYEQYF.

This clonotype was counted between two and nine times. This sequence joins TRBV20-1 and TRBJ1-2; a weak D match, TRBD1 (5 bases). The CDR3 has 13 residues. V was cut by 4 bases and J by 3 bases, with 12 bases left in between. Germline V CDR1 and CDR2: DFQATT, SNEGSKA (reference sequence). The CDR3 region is CSATRDWDYGYTF. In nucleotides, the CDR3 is TGCAGTGCTACCCGGGACTGGGACTATGGCTACACCTTC.

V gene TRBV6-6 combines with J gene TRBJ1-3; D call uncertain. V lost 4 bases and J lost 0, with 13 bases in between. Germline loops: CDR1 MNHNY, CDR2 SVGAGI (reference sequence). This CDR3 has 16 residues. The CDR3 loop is CASSSSGSYSGNTIYF. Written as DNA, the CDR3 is TGTGCCAGCAGTTCATCCGGGTCCTACTCTGGAAACACCATATATTTT.

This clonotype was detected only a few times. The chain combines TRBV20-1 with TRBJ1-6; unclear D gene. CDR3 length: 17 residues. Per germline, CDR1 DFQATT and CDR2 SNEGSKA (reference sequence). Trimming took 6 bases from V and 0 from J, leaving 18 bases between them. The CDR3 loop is CSASRWEDGSYNSPLHF. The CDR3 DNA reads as TGCAGTGCATCTCGGTGGGAGGACGGCTCCTATAATTCACCCCTCCACTTT.

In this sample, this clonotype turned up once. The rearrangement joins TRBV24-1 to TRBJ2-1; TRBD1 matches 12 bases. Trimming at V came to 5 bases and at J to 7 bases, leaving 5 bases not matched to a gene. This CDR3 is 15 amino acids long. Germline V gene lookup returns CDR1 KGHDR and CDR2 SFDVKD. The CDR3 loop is CATSVPGQGANEQFF. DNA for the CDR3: TGTGCCACCAGTGTCCCGGGACAGGGGGCGAATGAGCAGTTCTTC.

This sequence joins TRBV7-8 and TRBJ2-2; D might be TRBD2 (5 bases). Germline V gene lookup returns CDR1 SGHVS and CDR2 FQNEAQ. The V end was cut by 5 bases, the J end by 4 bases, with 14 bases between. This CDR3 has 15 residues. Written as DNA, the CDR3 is TGTGCCAGCAGCCATTTCGAGGGTTCCACCGGGGAGCTGTTTTTT. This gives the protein CASSHFEGSTGELFF.

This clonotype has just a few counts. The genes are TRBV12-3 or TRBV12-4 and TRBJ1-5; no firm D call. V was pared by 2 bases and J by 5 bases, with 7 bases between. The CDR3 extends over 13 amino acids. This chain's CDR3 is CASSLLGYQPQHF. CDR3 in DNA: TGTGCCAGCAGTTTATTGGGGTATCAGCCCCAGCATTTT.

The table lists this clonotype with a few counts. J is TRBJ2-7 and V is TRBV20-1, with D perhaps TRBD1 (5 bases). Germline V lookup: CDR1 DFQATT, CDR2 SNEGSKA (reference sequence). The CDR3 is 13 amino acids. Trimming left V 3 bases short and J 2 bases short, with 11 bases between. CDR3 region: CSASRGRPYEQYF. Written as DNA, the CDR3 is TGCAGTGCTAGTAGGGGTCGGCCCTACGAGCAGTACTTC.